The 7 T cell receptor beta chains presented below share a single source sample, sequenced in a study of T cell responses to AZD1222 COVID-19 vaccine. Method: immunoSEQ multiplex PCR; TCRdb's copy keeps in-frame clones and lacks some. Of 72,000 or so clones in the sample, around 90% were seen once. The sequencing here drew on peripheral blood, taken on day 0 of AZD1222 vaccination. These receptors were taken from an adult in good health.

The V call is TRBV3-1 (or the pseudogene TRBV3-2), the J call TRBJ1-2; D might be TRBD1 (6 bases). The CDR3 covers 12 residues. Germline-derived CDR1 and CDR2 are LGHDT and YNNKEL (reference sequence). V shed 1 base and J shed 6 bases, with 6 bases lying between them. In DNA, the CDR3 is TGTGCCAGCAGCCAAGGGGACAATGGCTACACCTTC. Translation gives CASSQGDNGYTF.

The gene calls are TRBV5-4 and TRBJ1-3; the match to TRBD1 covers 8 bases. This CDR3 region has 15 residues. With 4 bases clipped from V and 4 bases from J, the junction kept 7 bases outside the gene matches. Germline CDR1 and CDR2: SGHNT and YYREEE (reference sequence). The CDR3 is CASSEGTGRGNTIYF. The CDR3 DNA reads TGTGCCAGCAGCGAAGGGACAGGCCGAGGAAACACCATATATTTT.

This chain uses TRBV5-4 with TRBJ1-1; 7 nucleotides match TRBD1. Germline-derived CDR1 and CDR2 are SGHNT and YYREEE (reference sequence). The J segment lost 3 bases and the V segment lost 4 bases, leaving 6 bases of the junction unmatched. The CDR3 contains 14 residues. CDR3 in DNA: TGTGCCAGCAGCCCCCGAGACAGGGACACTGAAGCTTTCTTT. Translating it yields CASSPRDRDTEAFF.

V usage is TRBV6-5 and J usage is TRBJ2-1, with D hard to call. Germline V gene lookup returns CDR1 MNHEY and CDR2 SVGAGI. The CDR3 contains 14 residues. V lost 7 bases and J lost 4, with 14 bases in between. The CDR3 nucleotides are TGTGCCAGCATTGGGAAACCTAAGTACAATGAGCAGTTCTTC. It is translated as CASIGKPKYNEQFF.

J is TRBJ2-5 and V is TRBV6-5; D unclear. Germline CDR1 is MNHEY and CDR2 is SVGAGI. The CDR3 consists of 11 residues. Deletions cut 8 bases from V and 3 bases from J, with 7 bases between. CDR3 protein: CASAYKETQYF. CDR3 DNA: TGTGCCAGCGCATATAAAGAGACCCAGTACTTC.

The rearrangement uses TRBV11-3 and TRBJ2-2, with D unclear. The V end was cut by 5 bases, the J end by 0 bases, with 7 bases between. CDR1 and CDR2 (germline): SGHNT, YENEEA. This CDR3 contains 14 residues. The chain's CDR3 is CASSLFPNTGELFF. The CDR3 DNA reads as TGTGCCAGCAGCCTATTTCCGAACACCGGGGAGCTGTTTTTT.

CDR3 protein: CAISESSRGHNQPQHF. The CDR3 region has the DNA TGTGCCATCAGTGAGTCTTCAAGGGGCCATAATCAGCCCCAGCATTTT. The gene calls are TRBV10-3 and TRBJ1-5; TRBD1 is a possible D gene (5 bases). CDR1 is ENHRY and CDR2 is SYGVKD in the germline V gene. The V gene lost 0 bases and the J gene lost 4 bases, with 13 bases spanning the gap. This CDR3 region has 16 residues.